What follows are 25 T cell receptor beta chains derived from one specimen sequenced in a study of response to subunit inactivated influenza vaccine. Via MiXCR, TCRdb re-called the RT-PCR reads, giving one row per CDR3 protein. The sample consists of 530,000 or so distinct CDR3 sequences, roughly 25% of them appearing once. Here the sequenced sample was CD4+ T cells sorted from PBMCs, taken more than 4 days after vaccination. These receptors all come from a man aged 50 to 60 who received an inactivated influenza vaccine.

The gene calls are TRBV7-9 and TRBJ2-3; D is ambiguous. The CDR3 is 13 residues long. The germline V and J ends were trimmed by 3 bases and 4 bases, with 8 bases remaining between them. Germline values: CDR1 SEHNR, CDR2 FQNEAQ (reference sequence). The CDR3 is CASSFYPSDTQYF. For the CDR3, the DNA is TGTGCCAGCAGCTTCTACCCTTCAGATACGCAGTATTTT.

The chain joins TRBV5-1 to TRBJ2-5, with TRBD1 identical over 11 bases. This CDR3 has 15 residues. Trimming removed 4 bases from V and 5 bases from J; junction bases left unmatched: 7. In germline, CDR1 is SGHRS, CDR2 YFSETQ. The CDR3 bases are TGCGCCAGCAGCACCCGGACAGGGGGCTGGGAGACCCAGTACTTC. Encoded protein: CASSTRTGGWETQYF.

The rearrangement links TRBV29-1 to TRBJ2-1; 9 bases match TRBD2. The CDR3 is 15 amino acids. V shed 6 bases and J 7 bases; nucleotides not matched to a gene: 13. The germline gives CDR1 SQVTM, CDR2 ANQGSEA. In DNA, the CDR3 is TGCAGCGTCCGGTTCAGGCTAGCGGGGATGAATGAGCAGTTCTTC. Encoded protein: CSVRFRLAGMNEQFF.

The chain couples TRBV11-2 to TRBJ2-1; D call uncertain. The germline V gene encodes CDR1 SGHAT and CDR2 FQNNGV. With 0 bases removed from V and 8 bases from J, the gap between germline ends came to 8 bases. The CDR3 consists of 13 residues. This CDR3 reads CASSLEFGDEQFF. CDR3 nucleotide sequence: TGTGCCAGCAGCTTAGAGTTTGGTGATGAGCAGTTCTTC.

The chain uses TRBV7-2 and TRBJ1-1, with 10 bases lining up with TRBD1. J was trimmed by 10 bases and V by 3 bases; bases with no gene match: 2. The CDR3 has 12 residues. Germline V lookup: CDR1 SGHTA, CDR2 FQGNSA. The CDR3 region is CASSLRTGGAFF. The CDR3 bases are TGTGCCAGCAGCTTGCGGACAGGGGGAGCTTTCTTT.

This clonotype has just a few counts. J is TRBJ2-7 and V is TRBV7-8; 12 nucleotides line up with TRBD2. The CDR3 consists of 15 residues. J lost 3 bases, V lost 6 bases, and 6 bases had no gene match. Per the germline V gene, CDR1 is SGHVS and CDR2 is FQNEAQ. This CDR3 is CASRRTSGENYEQYF. As DNA, the CDR3 is TGTGCCAGCAGGAGGACTAGCGGGGAAAACTACGAGCAGTACTTC.

The V gene is TRBV4-3, the J gene TRBJ1-5; D is possibly TRBD1 (5 bases). CDR3 length: 17 amino acids. The V gene's germline CDR1 is LGHNA and CDR2 YSLEER. The V end lost 1 base, the J end lost 0 bases, and 13 bases lay between the germline ends. This CDR3 is CASSQAYGGHSNQPQHF. The CDR3 nucleotides are TGCGCCAGCAGCCAAGCCTACGGAGGACATAGCAATCAGCCCCAGCATTTT.

The rearrangement uses TRBV28 and TRBJ2-7; 14 bases fit TRBD2. The V gene's germline CDR1 is MDHEN and CDR2 SYDVKM. The junction had 9 bases not matched to a gene; V was cut back by 4 bases and J by 4 bases. This CDR3 contains 17 residues. The chain's CDR3 is CASSSRLAGGSIYEQYF. The CDR3 DNA sequence: TGTGCCAGCAGTTCCCGACTAGCGGGAGGGAGTATTTACGAGCAGTACTTC. The full variable domain, with the rest looked up from reference TRBV28 and TRBJ2-7, is DVKVTQSSRYLVKRTGEKVFLECVQDMDHENMFWYRQDPGLGLRLIYFSYDVKMKEKGDIPEGYSVSREKKERFSLILESASTNQTSMYLCASSSRLAGGSIYEQYFGPGTRLTVT.

V usage is TRBV28 and J usage is TRBJ2-7, with 9 bases that match TRBD1. This CDR3 is built from 14 residues. Germline V gives CDR1 MDHEN, CDR2 SYDVKM. With V trimmed by 8 bases and J by 4 bases, 9 bases remained unmatched. The CDR3 here is CASRTGQGRYEQYF. CDR3 bases: TGTGCCAGCCGAACCGGACAGGGGAGATACGAGCAGTACTTC.

This clonotype appeared many times. The chain combines TRBV5-1 with TRBJ1-5, with 7 bases identical to TRBD1. The junction had 1 base not matched to a gene; V was cut back by 0 bases and J by 1 base. CDR1 SGHRS and CDR2 YFSETQ come from the germline V gene. The CDR3 consists of 15 residues. The chain's CDR3 is CASSLEGQSNQPQHF. CDR3 DNA sequence: TGCGCCAGCAGCTTGGAGGGACAGAGCAATCAGCCCCAGCATTTT.

This clonotype was seen more than once but under ten times. The CDR3 loop reads CSAQAGRDTEAFF. CDR3 sequence (DNA): TGCAGTGCTCAAGCAGGGAGGGACACTGAAGCTTTCTTT. The V call is TRBV20-1, the J call TRBJ1-1; perhaps TRBD1 as D (5 bases). The CDR3 runs 13 residues. Germline CDR1 and CDR2: DFQATT and SNEGSKA (reference sequence). V was clipped by 5 bases and J by 3 bases, with 13 bases between them.

This clonotype was observed a few times. This chain joins TRBV4-1 and TRBJ2-3, with 10 bases lining up with TRBD2. Germline V gene sequence: CDR1 MGHRA, CDR2 YSYEKL. CDR3 length equals 17 residues. V shed 6 bases and J 2 bases; nucleotides not matched to a gene: 11. The CDR3 DNA follows: TGCGCCAGCAGTTTCCCTGGACTAGCGGAGCCCACAGATACGCAGTATTTT. As protein: CASSFPGLAEPTDTQYF.

The rearrangement uses TRBV20-1 and TRBJ2-1; D is possibly TRBD1 or TRBD2 (6 bases each). The CDR3 extends over 19 amino acids. V lost 0 bases and J 4 bases, leaving 25 bases between the germline ends. Germline loops: CDR1 DFQATT, CDR2 SNEGSKA (reference sequence). The CDR3 DNA reads TGCAGTGCTAGAGAGCTCCGGTCCCGGGGGCGGCCGGGATACAATGAGCAGTTCTTC. Translation: CSARELRSRGRPGYNEQFF.

The chain combines TRBV5-1 with TRBJ2-1; no firm D call. Trimming stripped 2 bases from V and 5 bases from J, with 8 bases between. CDR3 length: 13 amino acids. Germline V gene lookup returns CDR1 SGHRS and CDR2 YFSETQ. Written as DNA, the CDR3 is TGCGCCAGCAGCTTAGAGGTGAACAATGAGCAGTTCTTC. Residues: CASSLEVNNEQFF.

For this clonotype: This clone may be a read error of a much larger clone one base away. The V gene is TRBV20-1, the J gene TRBJ2-1, with TRBD2 matching 9 bases. V dropped 4 bases and J dropped 9; count of bases not matched to a gene: 7. Germline V CDR1 and CDR2: DFQATT, SNEGSKA (reference sequence). The CDR3 runs to 13 residues. The CDR3 nucleotides read TGCAGTGCTACACGGGTAGCGGGGGTTGAGCAGTTCTTC. Its translation: CSATRVAGVEQFF.

The chain employs TRBV12-3 or TRBV12-4 and TRBJ2-2; 12 bases fit TRBD1. The CDR3 sequence is 15 residues long. V dropped 8 bases and J dropped 4; count of bases not matched to a gene: 5. The CDR3 DNA sequence: TGTGCCAGCGGGACAGGGGGCGTCGGCACCGGGGAGCTGTTTTTT. This translates into CASGTGGVGTGELFF.

The chain uses TRBV29-1 and TRBJ2-7; possible D gene TRBD2, 5 bases. The CDR3 has 13 amino acids. Trimming left V 6 bases short and J 3 bases short, with 15 bases between. The germline CDR1 and CDR2 sequences are SQVTM and ANQGSEA. The CDR3 sequence: CSVRSSEIYEQYF. CDR3 nucleotides: TGCAGCGTGCGCAGTAGCGAGATCTACGAGCAGTACTTC.

The genes are TRBV11-2 and TRBJ1-2, with 10 nucleotides matching TRBD1. V lost 5 bases and J lost 5; bases outside the gene matches: 5. Looked up from germline, CDR1 is SGHAT and CDR2 is FQNNGV. The CDR3 covers 14 residues. CDR3 amino acids: CASSQGTGAYGYTF. CDR3 bases: TGTGCCAGCAGCCAAGGGACAGGGGCATATGGCTACACCTTC.

There are a few counts of this clonotype. One end of the junction is discordant with germline, which a read error may explain. The rearrangement uses TRBV12-3 or TRBV12-4 and TRBJ2-2; 7 positions match TRBD2. This CDR3 is built from 13 residues. The CDR3 is CATGTTNNGELFF. CDR3 in DNA: TGTGCCACCGGGACTACTAACAACGGGGAGCTGTTTTTT.

The genes are TRBV9 and TRBJ2-7; 8 bases agree with TRBD2. The CDR3 totals 15 residues. Trimming took 2 bases from V and 6 from J; bases not matched to a gene: 10. Germline values: CDR1 SGDLS, CDR2 YYNGEE. CDR3 in DNA: TGTGCCAGCAGCGTTGCGGTGACTAGCGTCTCCGAGCAGTACTTC. Translating gives CASSVAVTSVSEQYF.

This clonotype appeared many times. The chain employs TRBV10-3 and TRBJ2-7; D may be TRBD2 (6 bases). The CDR3 is 11 amino acids. Deletions cut 6 bases from V and 3 bases from J, with 6 bases between. Germline CDR1 is ENHRY and CDR2 is SYGVKD. Here the CDR3 DNA reads TGTGCCATCAGGGACTACTACGAGCAGTACTTC. Protein: CAIRDYYEQYF.

In DNA form, the CDR3 reads TGTGCCAGCAGCAAACAGGGACAGGGGGCTTTAACAGATACGCAGTATTTT. Translating gives CASSKQGQGALTDTQYF. This sequence joins TRBV11-2 and TRBJ2-3; 12 nucleotides align to TRBD1. Germline-derived CDR1 and CDR2 are SGHAT and FQNNGV. This CDR3 has 17 residues. V shed 5 bases and J 3 bases; nucleotides not matched to a gene: 9.

This clonotype was observed a few times. V usage is TRBV3-1 and J usage is TRBJ1-1; no reliable D call. V dropped 1 base and J dropped 1 base, with 4 bases sitting between them. From germline, CDR1 is LGHDT and CDR2 YNNKEL (reference sequence). CDR3 length equals 13 residues. The CDR3 region has the DNA TGTGCCAGCAGCCAAGCGCAGAACACTGAAGCTTTCTTT. Translating it yields CASSQAQNTEAFF.

This clonotype was detected ten times or more. V and J are TRBV6-6 and TRBJ2-1; D might be TRBD1 (5 bases). The CDR3 is 13 amino acids. Trimming removed 2 bases at V and 6 bases at J, with 8 bases between. CDR1 and CDR2 from the germline V gene are MNHNY and SVGAGI (reference sequence). CDR3 in amino acids: CASSYRQGNEQFF. The DNA of the CDR3 is TGTGCCAGCAGTTACAGGCAGGGCAATGAGCAGTTCTTC.

Concerning this clonotype: One end of the junction varies from germline; a read error may be responsible. The chain employs TRBV7-8 and TRBJ2-3, with 7 bases identical to TRBD2. Germline CDR1 reads SGHVS; CDR2 reads FQNEAQ. The CDR3 runs to 16 residues. CDR3 amino acids: CASSLSGTGGQNTQYF. For the CDR3, the DNA is TGTGCCAGCAGCTTATCCGGCACGGGAGGCCAAAATACTCAGTATTTT.